Listed below are T cell receptor beta chains from one sample, sequenced in a study of cytomegalovirus exposure and HLA in healthy donors. Sequencing used immunoSEQ multiplex PCR; TCRdb keeps in-frame clones, though not all of them. The sample lists about 140,000 clones; 80% to 85% were seen once. The sample taken for sequencing was PBMCs. These receptors were taken from a female donor in good health and CMV-seronegative. The CDR3 runs from the conserved cysteine through the conserved F or W. D genes are given only for firm matches. Rows may omit the clone size; those that give it use once, few, many or a size class.

clone_size	j_call	d_call	v_call	cdr3_nt	cdr3_aa
once	TRBJ2-1	.	TRBV11-2	TGTGCCAGCAGGGGGATATTGGACTTTCCCTACAATGAGCAGTTCTTC	CASRGILDFPYNEQFF
.	TRBJ2-7	.	TRBV28	TGTGCCAGTCAGGGGCAGGGTTACGAGCAGTACTTC	CASQGQGYEQYF
few	TRBJ2-7	TRBD2	TRBV27	TGTGCCAGCAGTTTTCAACCCACTAGCGGGAGTACCTACGAGCAGTACTTC	CASSFQPTSGSTYEQYF
.	TRBJ1-3	TRBD1	TRBV7-9	TGTGCCAGCAGCTTTCCCACGGGACAGTACTCTGGAAACACCATATATTTT	CASSFPTGQYSGNTIYF
few	TRBJ2-7	TRBD1	TRBV29-1	TGCAGCGTGGGACAGGGGAACCACGAGCAGTACTTC	CSVGQGNHEQYF
.	TRBJ1-5	.	TRBV6-1	TGTGCCAGCAGTGAAGGTTATTTGAGCAATCAGCCCCAGCATTTT	CASSEGYLSNQPQHF
.	TRBJ2-7	.	TRBV27	TGTGCCAGCAGTCGCTGGACAGCAAGCTCCTACGAGCAGTACTTC	CASSRWTASSYEQYF
few	TRBJ2-5	.	TRBV2	TGTGCCAGCAGTGAAGAGAGACGGAGCTACCAAGAGACCCAGTACTTC	CASSEERRSYQETQYF
.	TRBJ2-5	.	TRBV29-1	TGCAGCGTTGAAATTCCCCTGGAGGAGACCCAGTACTTC	CSVEIPLEETQYF
.	TRBJ2-7	TRBD2	TRBV5-1	TGCGCCAGCAGCTTGGGGACTAGCGGGAGGGCCGTGGCCTACGAGCAGTACTTC	CASSLGTSGRAVAYEQYF
.	TRBJ1-2	.	TRBV13	TGTGCCAGCAGCTTAGGGCTAGGGGGAAACTATGGCTACACCTTC	CASSLGLGGNYGYTF
.	TRBJ1-4	.	TRBV6-5	TGTGCCAGCAGTCCGGGGTTAAGGGAAAAACTGTTTTTT	CASSPGLREKLFF
.	TRBJ2-7	.	TRBV30	TGTGCCTGGACGTCTACCTACGAGCAGTACTTC	CAWTSTYEQYF
.	TRBJ2-7	TRBD2	TRBV5-4	TGTGCCAGCAGCTTGGATGGGACTAGCGGGGGTTTCTCTTACGAGCAGTACTTC	CASSLDGTSGGFSYEQYF
.	TRBJ2-5	.	TRBV28	TGTGCCAGCATCGGCGGAGAGACCCAGTACTTC	CASIGGETQYF
.	TRBJ1-2	.	TRBV6-5	TGTGCCAGCAGTGACAGCATTTATGGCTACACCTTC	CASSDSIYGYTF
.	TRBJ1-1	TRBD1	TRBV2	TGTGCCAGCAGTAAGGGACAGATCTTGAACACTGAAGCTTTCTTT	CASSKGQILNTEAFF
.	TRBJ2-1	TRBD2	TRBV5-1	TGCGCCAGCAGCTCCCTAGCGGGAGGGGTTTACAATGAGCAGTTCTTC	CASSSLAGGVYNEQFF
.	TRBJ2-1	TRBD2	TRBV7-9	TGTGCCAGCAGCTTAGCCCCAGGGGAGCGGGAGGACTACAATGAGCAGTTCTTC	CASSLAPGEREDYNEQFF
once	TRBJ2-5	TRBD2	TRBV5-1	TGCGCCAGCACCGGGGGGGACAACCAAGAGACCCAGTACTTC	CASTGGDNQETQYF
.	TRBJ1-2	.	TRBV29-1	TGCAGCGTTGAACGGGCCGGGGAGGGCGCATATGGCTACACCTTC	CSVERAGEGAYGYTF
once	TRBJ2-3	.	TRBV29-1	TGCAGCACGGCGCGGGGGCAGAAAGATACGCAGTATTTT	CSTARGQKDTQYF
.	TRBJ2-1	TRBD2	TRBV10-3	TGTGCCATCAGAGACGGGAGGGCCGGGAATGAGCAGTTCTTC	CAIRDGRAGNEQFF
.	TRBJ1-2	.	TRBV4-1	TGCGCCAGCAGCCAAGCAGGGGATACCGGCTACACCTTC	CASSQAGDTGYTF
.	TRBJ1-5	TRBD1	TRBV2	TGTGCCAGCAGTCCCTCCAGACAGGGAAGGAATCAGCCCCAGCATTTT	CASSPSRQGRNQPQHF
.	TRBJ1-4	TRBD1	TRBV6-5	TGTGCCAGCAGTTCCGCCGGGACAGGGAGCGAAAAACTGTTTTTT	CASSSAGTGSEKLFF
.	TRBJ2-1	TRBD2	TRBV5-4	TGTGCCAGCAGCCCGGGGGGTTCACTAGCGGGAGGGTCTTCCTACAATGAGCAGTTCTTC	CASSPGGSLAGGSSYNEQFF
.	TRBJ2-1	.	TRBV7-9	TGTGCCAGCAGCGCTGGAGGTGTATCCTACAATGAGCAGTTCTTC	CASSAGGVSYNEQFF
.	TRBJ2-7	TRBD1	TRBV13	TGTGCCAGCAGTTCCGGGACAGATGGTTACGAGCAGTACTTC	CASSSGTDGYEQYF
once	TRBJ2-1	.	TRBV10-2	TGCGCCAGCAGTGAATTCAGGTACAATGAGCAGTTCTTC	CASSEFRYNEQFF
.	TRBJ2-7	TRBD1	TRBV10-1	TGCGCCAGCAGGATCGGGACAGGGGACGAGCAGTACTTC	CASRIGTGDEQYF
.	TRBJ2-3	.	TRBV2	TGTGCCAGCAGTGAATCCCCGAGGTTCGACACAGATACGCAGTATTTT	CASSESPRFDTDTQYF
.	TRBJ2-5	.	TRBV4-1	TGCGCCAGCAGCGACCCTAGCGCCGTAGAGACCCAGTACTTC	CASSDPSAVETQYF
.	TRBJ1-2	.	TRBV6-1	TGTGCCCTGGTCGAGGGTCATTTGGGAAACTATGGCTACACCTTC	CALVEGHLGNYGYTF
.	TRBJ2-4	TRBD2	TRBV29-1	TGCAGCGTTACCGAACTAGCGGGAGGAAACATTCAGTACTTC	CSVTELAGGNIQYF
.	TRBJ2-3	TRBD2	TRBV28	TGTGCCAGTGGACTAGCTAAGACCCCAGATACGCAGTATTTT	CASGLAKTPDTQYF
few	TRBJ2-3	.	TRBV5-6	TGTGCCAGCAGCTTGACTACAGATACGCAGTATTTT	CASSLTTDTQYF
.	TRBJ2-5	.	TRBV25-1	TGTGCCAGCAGTGGGACCCTAGCGTGGGAGACCCAGTACTTC	CASSGTLAWETQYF
.	TRBJ2-1	.	TRBV2	TGTGCCAGCAGCGCGGAATACAATGAGCAGTTCTTC	CASSAEYNEQFF